One sample yielded the 18 T cell receptor beta chains listed below, sequenced in a study of T cell responses to AZD1222 COVID-19 vaccine (dated by TCRdb to 2020 to 2023). The time point label corresponds to: baseline before first vaccination. The library was generated by the immunoSEQ multiplex PCR assay. Entries here come from immuneACCESS through TCRdb and include only in-frame sequences with V and J called. Some clones fail to appear in such tables; in the studies checked, an unresolved V gene covers under half of the shortfall, and the cause of the remainder is unknown. This sample gives about 120,000 clones in total; more than 65% of them show up just once. The ten largest account for roughly 9% of the sample. Sequenced here: peripheral blood, sampled on day 0 of AZD1222 vaccination. Receptors originate from an adult in good health.

This clone appeared once. The V gene is TRBV11-1, the J gene TRBJ2-5, with D possibly being TRBD2 (6 bases). From germline, CDR1 is SGHAT and CDR2 FQDESV (reference sequence). Trimming took 4 bases from V and 1 from J, leaving 10 bases between them. The CDR3 contains 14 residues. The CDR3 nucleotides read TGTGCCAGCAGCTCCGACGGGGGCCAAGAGACCCAGTACTTC. Residues: CASSSDGGQETQYF.

This clone was seen a handful of times. The chain recombines TRBV7-2 with TRBJ1-5, with 7 bases lining up with TRBD1. V dropped 8 bases and J dropped 1; count of bases not matched to a gene: 8. The germline CDR1 and CDR2 sequences are SGHTA and FQGNSA. The CDR3 contains 15 residues. The CDR3 protein is CASGDRAGSNQPQHF. The CDR3 DNA sequence: TGTGCCAGCGGAGACAGGGCTGGGAGCAATCAGCCCCAGCATTTT.

The chain has TRBV9 and TRBJ2-1; unclear D gene. V dropped 0 bases and J dropped 6 bases, with 19 bases sitting between them. The CDR3 runs 17 residues. Germline CDR1 and CDR2: SGDLS and YYNGEE. The chain's CDR3 is CASSVAEQTLPGNEQFF. CDR3 in DNA: TGTGCCAGCAGCGTAGCGGAACAGACCCTTCCGGGCAATGAGCAGTTCTTC. The whole variable domain, remainder taken from reference TRBV9 and TRBJ2-1, is DSGVTQTPKHLITATGQRVTLRCSPRSGDLSVYWYQQSLDQGLQFLIQYYNGEERAKGNILERFSAQQFPDLHSELNLSSLELGDSALYFCASSVAEQTLPGNEQFFGPGTRLTVL.

The gene calls are TRBV29-1 and TRBJ2-1; 7 bases are shared with TRBD1. Losses at the gene ends were 6 bases for V and 9 bases for J; bases not matched to a gene: 5. The CDR3 has 11 residues. Germline V gene lookup returns CDR1 SQVTM and CDR2 ANQGSEA. The CDR3 DNA reads TGCAGCGTGGCCAGGGGGTTTGAGCAGTTCTTC. Translated: CSVARGFEQFF.

This chain links TRBV7-2 with TRBJ1-5; no reliable D call. The V and J ends lost 1 base and 4 bases respectively, with 5 bases between them. Germline V gene data show CDR1 as SGHTA and CDR2 as FQGNSA. This CDR3 spans 13 amino acids. The CDR3 DNA reads as TGTGCCAGCAGCTTAGATGGGAATCAGCCCCAGCATTTT. Amino acid sequence: CASSLDGNQPQHF.

The rearrangement links TRBV29-1 to TRBJ1-3, with D maybe TRBD1 (5 bases). CDR3 length: 13 amino acids. Deletions cut 6 bases from V and 3 bases from J, with 12 bases between. The germline gives CDR1 SQVTM, CDR2 ANQGSEA. CDR3 sequence (DNA): TGCAGCGTCGAGGGGCAGCTTGGAAACACCATATATTTT. It encodes CSVEGQLGNTIYF.

V usage is TRBV5-1 and J usage is TRBJ2-5; TRBD1 or TRBD2 may be the D gene (5 bases each). The germline V gene encodes CDR1 SGHRS and CDR2 YFSETQ. V lost 3 bases and J 5 bases, leaving 14 bases between the germline ends. This CDR3 is built from 14 residues. The CDR3 bases are TGCGCCAGCAGCTCGACTGGGGGTGACGAGACCCAGTACTTC. It is translated as CASSSTGGDETQYF.

This clone has a handful of counts. The rearrangement uses TRBV9 and TRBJ1-4, with no clear D. Trimming removed 4 bases at V and 5 bases at J, with 12 bases between. The germline gives CDR1 SGDLS, CDR2 YYNGEE. CDR3 length: 14 amino acids. This CDR3 is CASSSSSQNEKLFF. CDR3 bases: TGTGCCAGCAGCAGTTCCTCACAGAATGAAAAACTGTTTTTT.

This sequence joins TRBV6-5 and TRBJ2-7; no clear D. The CDR3 has 11 residues. Germline CDR1 reads MNHEY; CDR2 reads SVGAGI. V shed 6 bases and J shed 1 base, with 4 bases lying between them. Here the CDR3 reads CASRASYEQYF. The CDR3 DNA sequence: TGTGCCAGCAGAGCGTCCTACGAGCAGTACTTC.

The J gene is TRBJ2-3, the V gene TRBV9; 9 bases are a match to TRBD2. The trim removed 0 bases at V and 5 bases at J, leaving 10 bases unmatched. In germline, CDR1 is SGDLS, CDR2 YYNGEE. The CDR3 covers 17 residues. The CDR3 DNA sequence: TGTGCCAGCAGCGTAGACTCCGCTAGCGGGAACGGAGATACGCAGTATTTT. It encodes CASSVDSASGNGDTQYF.

A few counts support this clone. The gene calls are TRBV7-3 and TRBJ1-1; D gene ambiguous. CDR1 and CDR2 (germline): SGHTA, FQGTGA. The CDR3 runs 16 residues. V was trimmed by 5 bases and J by 1 base, leaving 17 bases between them. CDR3 residues: CASSPRRGVGNTEAFF. CDR3 bases: TGTGCCAGCAGCCCACGACGGGGAGTAGGGAACACTGAAGCTTTCTTT. The full variable domain, in which reference TRBV7-3 and TRBJ1-1 provide the parts outside the CDR3, is GAGVSQTPSNKVTEKGKYVELRCDPISGHTALYWYRQSLGQGPEFLIYFQGTGAADDSGLPNDRFFAVRPEGSVSTLKIQRTERGDSAVYLCASSPRRGVGNTEAFFGQGTRLTVV.

The rearrangement uses TRBV5-4 and TRBJ2-7; 8 bases line up with TRBD1. Germline V gives CDR1 SGHNT, CDR2 YYREEE (reference sequence). The CDR3 totals 16 residues. The J segment lost 0 bases and the V segment lost 3 bases, leaving 8 bases of the junction unmatched. The CDR3 nucleotides read TGTGCCAGCAGCTCCCAGGGGGCCGGAAACTCCTACGAGCAGTACTTC. It yields the protein CASSSQGAGNSYEQYF.

Only a few counts were recorded for this clone. The genes are TRBV28 and TRBJ1-5; D is perhaps TRBD1 (5 bases). V was cut by 5 bases and J by 2 bases, with 10 bases left in between. Per the germline V gene, CDR1 is MDHEN and CDR2 is SYDVKM. The CDR3 spans 14 residues. CDR3 in DNA: TGTGCCAGCAGTCGGGGAGGGGGCAATCAGCCCCAGCATTTT. Translated: CASSRGGGNQPQHF.

The chain employs TRBV7-2 and TRBJ2-7; D remains unclear. This CDR3 has 14 residues. Germline V gives CDR1 SGHTA, CDR2 FQGNSA. Trimming shortened V by 7 bases and J by 1 base, and 14 bases separated the two germline ends. For the CDR3, the DNA is TGTGCCAGCACACCATCCGCCGGTTCCTACGAGCAGTACTTC. This translates into CASTPSAGSYEQYF.

The chain couples TRBV5-1 to TRBJ2-5; D tentatively fits TRBD1 or TRBD2 (5 bases each). V was trimmed by 3 bases and J by 3 bases, leaving 18 bases between them. CDR1 and CDR2 (germline): SGHRS, YFSETQ. The CDR3 length is 16 residues. CDR3 loop: CASSSTAVTAKETQYF. For the CDR3, the DNA is TGCGCCAGCAGCTCGACAGCGGTCACCGCTAAAGAGACCCAGTACTTC.

V usage is TRBV7-9 and J usage is TRBJ2-1; 11 bases agree with TRBD2. Germline-derived CDR1 and CDR2 are SEHNR and FQNEAQ (reference sequence). The CDR3 sequence is 15 residues long. With 7 bases clipped from V and 5 bases from J, the junction kept 7 bases outside the gene matches. The CDR3 sequence: CASNSIAGGNNEQFF. CDR3 nucleotides: TGTGCCAGCAACTCCATAGCGGGGGGGAACAATGAGCAGTTCTTC.

The chain combines TRBV3-1 (or the pseudogene TRBV3-2) with TRBJ1-1, with D tentatively TRBD1 (5 bases). The V gene's germline CDR1 is LGHDT and CDR2 YNNKEL (reference sequence). The length of the CDR3 is 16 residues. V shed 0 bases and J shed 6 bases, with 17 bases lying between them. The CDR3 sequence is CASSQDDKGSFAEAFF. The CDR3 nucleotides are TGTGCCAGCAGCCAAGACGACAAGGGGAGTTTCGCTGAAGCTTTCTTT.

The V and J genes are TRBV6-5 and TRBJ1-5; 7 nucleotides line up with TRBD1. The CDR3 has 15 amino acids. The germline CDR1 and CDR2 sequences are MNHEY and SVGAGI. The V gene end was trimmed by 6 bases and the J gene end by 5 bases; junction bases not matched to a gene: 10. CDR3 DNA sequence: TGTGCCAGCAGGGGACAGTTGAGTGGGGATCAGCCCCAGCATTTT. Protein sequence: CASRGQLSGDQPQHF.